This T cell receptor (beta chain) comes out of a study of cytomegalovirus exposure and HLA in healthy donors. Findings and caveats of the study: Three of the chains that were CMV-associated were confirmed in vitro to be specific for CMV antigens.

The PCR contained 60 Vbeta and 13 Jbeta primers. The data were produced by immunoSEQ multiplex PCR, yet TCRdb's version contains in-frame clones alone and is incomplete. This table has more than 110,000 clones, approximately 80% appearing once. A word on this clone: Its antigen is unknown.

There are 13 residues in the CDR3. Per the germline V gene, CDR1 is ENHRY and CDR2 is SYGVKD. The junction had 2 bases not matched to a gene; V was cut back by 0 bases and J by 6 bases. The sequenced material came from PBMCs. The receptor was isolated from a male donor in good health and CMV-seronegative. The rearrangement joins TRBV10-3 to TRBJ2-7; 7 bases map to TRBD2. The CDR3 is CAISESREGEQYF. Here the CDR3 DNA reads TGTGCCATCAGTGAGTCAAGGGAGGGCGAGCAGTACTTC.